The rows below give T cell receptor beta chains drawn from one sample of a study of post-analysis software for immune sequencing data. Using its own MiXCR run on the PCR reads, TCRdb lists one record per CDR3 protein. The sample consists of 700,000 to 900,000 distinct CDR3 sequences, 46% of them appearing once. The specimen was blood. These receptor sequences come from a girl between 10 and 17 years old with multiple sclerosis. Each CDR3 is given with its conserved first and last residue. D genes are given only for firm matches. Rows give clone size only sometimes, using once, few, many, or a class for an expanded clone.

abundance: NA; j_gene: TRBJ2-1; v_gene: TRBV7-6; d_gene: NA; CDR3aa: CASSLAPLNYNEQFF; CDR3nt: TGTGCCAGCAGCTTAGCGCCCCTCAACTACAATGAGCAGTTCTTC
abundance: NA; j_gene: TRBJ1-2; v_gene: TRBV29-1; d_gene: NA; CDR3aa: CSVEVKGRANGYTF; CDR3nt: TGCAGCGTTGAAGTAAAGGGGCGCGCAAACGGCTACACCTTC
abundance: few; j_gene: TRBJ2-1; v_gene: TRBV24-1; d_gene: TRBD2; CDR3aa: CATGGDRGVGLNEQFF; CDR3nt: TGTGCCACCGGGGGGGATAGAGGAGTGGGCTTAAATGAGCAGTTCTTC
abundance: NA; j_gene: TRBJ1-2; v_gene: TRBV19; d_gene: TRBD1; CDR3aa: CASSIGTGYYGYTF; CDR3nt: TGTGCCAGTAGTATTGGGACAGGGTACTATGGCTACACCTTC
abundance: NA; j_gene: TRBJ2-3; v_gene: TRBV11-2; d_gene: NA; CDR3aa: CASSRRGGIAPPDTQYF; CDR3nt: TGTGCCAGCAGCAGACGCGGCGGGATCGCCCCCCCAGATACGCAGTATTTT
abundance: NA; j_gene: TRBJ2-3; v_gene: TRBV11-2; d_gene: TRBD2; CDR3aa: CASSRLAGEGTDTQYF; CDR3nt: TGTGCCAGCAGCCGACTAGCGGGAGAGGGCACAGATACGCAGTATTTT
abundance: few; j_gene: TRBJ2-3; v_gene: TRBV4-1; d_gene: TRBD2; CDR3aa: CASSPRGSGRVGTDTQYF; CDR3nt: TGCGCCAGCAGCCCGCGTGGTAGCGGGAGGGTAGGCACAGATACGCAGTATTTT
abundance: NA; j_gene: TRBJ1-5; v_gene: TRBV6-2/TRBV6-3; d_gene: TRBD1; CDR3aa: CASSYSATGGRIANQPQHF; CDR3nt: TGTGCCAGCAGTTACTCGGCGACAGGGGGACGGATCGCCAATCAGCCCCAGCATTTT
abundance: few; j_gene: TRBJ2-7; v_gene: TRBV5-1; d_gene: TRBD2; CDR3aa: CASSLEKLAGGNHEQYF; CDR3nt: TGCGCCAGCAGCTTGGAAAAACTAGCGGGAGGTAATCACGAGCAGTACTTC
abundance: few; j_gene: TRBJ1-6; v_gene: TRBV20-1; d_gene: NA; CDR3aa: CSVGSYNSPLHF; CDR3nt: TGCAGTGTGGGCTCCTATAATTCACCCCTCCACTTT
abundance: NA; j_gene: TRBJ2-1; v_gene: TRBV6-2/TRBV6-3; d_gene: NA; CDR3aa: CASGVTMKQFF; CDR3nt: TGTGCCAGCGGGGTTACAATGAAGCAGTTCTTC
abundance: NA; j_gene: TRBJ2-7; v_gene: TRBV9; d_gene: NA; CDR3aa: CASSSRDSAYEQYF; CDR3nt: TGTGCCAGCAGCTCCCGGGACTCTGCCTACGAGCAGTACTTC
abundance: few; j_gene: TRBJ2-1; v_gene: TRBV5-1; d_gene: TRBD2; CDR3aa: CASSLTSGRNEQFF; CDR3nt: TGTGCCAGCAGTTTAACTAGCGGGAGGAATGAGCAGTTCTTC
abundance: NA; j_gene: TRBJ1-1; v_gene: TRBV5-1; d_gene: NA; CDR3aa: CASSLEGMNTEAFF; CDR3nt: TGCGCCAGCAGCTTGGAGGGTATGAACACTGAAGCTTTCTTT
abundance: NA; j_gene: TRBJ1-6; v_gene: TRBV11-3; d_gene: NA; CDR3aa: CASSLGLVSSPLHF; CDR3nt: TGTGCCAGCAGCTTAGGCCTTGTGAGCTCACCCCTCCACTTT
abundance: few; j_gene: TRBJ2-1; v_gene: TRBV29-1; d_gene: NA; CDR3aa: CSVEPNSFSYNEQFF; CDR3nt: TGTAGCGTTGAACCGAATTCTTTCTCCTACAATGAGCAGTTCTTC
abundance: once; j_gene: TRBJ1-1; v_gene: TRBV6-5; d_gene: NA; CDR3aa: CASSLQPSIGTEAFF; CDR3nt: TGTGCCAGCAGTCTCCAGCCCTCGATCGGGACTGAAGCTTTCTTT
abundance: NA; j_gene: TRBJ2-7; v_gene: TRBV27; d_gene: TRBD1; CDR3aa: CASSHWLTGQGSYEQYF; CDR3nt: TGTGCCAGCAGCCATTGGTTAACCGGACAGGGTTCGTACGAGCAGTACTTC
abundance: NA; j_gene: TRBJ1-1; v_gene: TRBV29-1; d_gene: NA; CDR3aa: CSVRPQQKNTEAFF; CDR3nt: TGCAGCGTCAGGCCCCAGCAAAAGAACACTGAAGCTTTCTTT
abundance: NA; j_gene: TRBJ2-1; v_gene: TRBV28; d_gene: NA; CDR3aa: CASSFPSRSNEQFF; CDR3nt: TGTGCCAGCAGTTTCCCCAGTAGATCCAATGAGCAGTTCTTC
abundance: NA; j_gene: TRBJ1-1; v_gene: TRBV4-1; d_gene: TRBD1; CDR3aa: CASSLGGTGGPEAFF; CDR3nt: TGCGCCAGCAGTCTTGGCGGAACAGGGGGCCCTGAAGCTTTCTTT
abundance: few; j_gene: TRBJ2-5; v_gene: TRBV7-2; d_gene: NA; CDR3aa: CASSPAWAGQETQYF; CDR3nt: TGTGCCAGCAGCCCGGCTTGGGCAGGCCAAGAGACCCAGTACTTC
abundance: NA; j_gene: TRBJ2-5; v_gene: TRBV13; d_gene: TRBD1; CDR3aa: CASSAFAGTGGRETQYF; CDR3nt: TGTGCCAGCAGCGCCTTCGCCGGGACAGGGGGCCGAGAGACCCAGTACTTC
abundance: NA; j_gene: TRBJ2-7; v_gene: TRBV9; d_gene: NA; CDR3aa: CAGSVVQVGEQYF; CDR3nt: TGTGCCGGCAGCGTCGTCCAGGTAGGGGAGCAGTACTTC
abundance: NA; j_gene: TRBJ2-3; v_gene: TRBV7-9; d_gene: TRBD2; CDR3aa: CASSPPTSGRASEQYF; CDR3nt: TGTGCCAGCAGCCCTCCGACTAGCGGGAGGGCCTCGGAGCAGTATTTT
abundance: few; j_gene: TRBJ1-2; v_gene: TRBV6-1; d_gene: NA; CDR3aa: CASSDRDLNYGYTF; CDR3nt: TGTGCCAGCAGTGATCGGGACCTCAACTATGGCTACACCTTC
abundance: NA; j_gene: TRBJ1-6; v_gene: TRBV7-9; d_gene: NA; CDR3aa: CASSSLQGRNSPLHF; CDR3nt: TGTGCCAGCAGCTCCCTACAGGGAAGGAATTCACCCCTCCACTTT
abundance: few; j_gene: TRBJ2-1; v_gene: TRBV11-3; d_gene: NA; CDR3aa: CASSLDSNEQFF; CDR3nt: TGTGCCAGCAGCTTAGATTCGAATGAGCAGTTCTTC
abundance: once; j_gene: TRBJ2-7; v_gene: TRBV2; d_gene: NA; CDR3aa: CASSEAAVVSYEQYF; CDR3nt: TGTGCCAGCAGTGAGGCAGCGGTGGTCTCCTACGAGCAGTACTTC
abundance: few; j_gene: TRBJ1-2; v_gene: TRBV6-5; d_gene: NA; CDR3aa: CASSSTGSYGYTF; CDR3nt: TGTGCCAGCAGTTCGACAGGTTCCTATGGCTACACCTTC
abundance: NA; j_gene: TRBJ1-2; v_gene: TRBV20-1; d_gene: NA; CDR3aa: CSAVQQGSGYTF; CDR3nt: TGCAGTGCTGTCCAGCAGGGAAGTGGCTACACCTTC
abundance: few; j_gene: TRBJ2-3; v_gene: TRBV20-1; d_gene: NA; CDR3aa: CSARRGILETHANTQYF; CDR3nt: TGCAGTGCTAGAAGGGGGATCCTAGAAACCCATGCGAATACGCAGTATTTT
abundance: NA; j_gene: TRBJ2-1; v_gene: TRBV24-1; d_gene: NA; CDR3aa: CATSDTRADTVGQFF; CDR3nt: TGTGCCACCAGTGATACGCGCGCTGACACTGTAGGGCAGTTCTTC
abundance: few; j_gene: TRBJ2-3; v_gene: TRBV27; d_gene: NA; CDR3aa: CASSPGSTWTDTQYF; CDR3nt: TGTGCCAGCAGCCCCGGATCCACATGGACAGATACGCAGTATTTT
abundance: few; j_gene: TRBJ2-1; v_gene: TRBV5-1; d_gene: NA; CDR3aa: CASSLAGAGGEQFF; CDR3nt: TGCGCCAGCAGCTTAGCCGGGGCGGGTGGTGAGCAGTTCTTC
abundance: few; j_gene: TRBJ2-7; v_gene: TRBV29-1; d_gene: NA; CDR3aa: CSGGHQSYEQYF; CDR3nt: TGCAGCGGGGGACACCAATCCTACGAGCAGTACTTC
abundance: NA; j_gene: TRBJ1-6; v_gene: TRBV7-9; d_gene: NA; CDR3aa: CASSIESNSPLHF; CDR3nt: TGTGCCAGCAGCATCGAGTCTAATTCACCCCTCCACTTT
abundance: NA; j_gene: TRBJ2-5; v_gene: TRBV20-1; d_gene: NA; CDR3aa: CSASGSTWGKETQYF; CDR3nt: TGCAGTGCTAGCGGGTCTACCTGGGGTAAGGAGACCCAGTACTTC
abundance: few; j_gene: TRBJ2-7; v_gene: TRBV5-1; d_gene: TRBD2; CDR3aa: CASSNAWGGYEQYF; CDR3nt: TGCGCCAGCAGCAATGCCTGGGGGGGCTACGAGCAGTACTTC
abundance: NA; j_gene: TRBJ2-1; v_gene: TRBV20-1; d_gene: NA; CDR3aa: CSARFDDEQFF; CDR3nt: TGCAGTGCTAGATTTGACGATGAGCAGTTCTTC
abundance: NA; j_gene: TRBJ1-2; v_gene: TRBV29-1; d_gene: NA; CDR3aa: CSVEDVQGDRGGYTF; CDR3nt: TGCAGCGTTGAAGATGTACAGGGAGATCGGGGTGGCTACACCTTC
abundance: NA; j_gene: TRBJ2-1; v_gene: TRBV6-2/TRBV6-3; d_gene: NA; CDR3aa: CASSYGGGIQQFF; CDR3nt: TGTGCCAGCAGTTACGGAGGAGGGATCCAGCAGTTCTTC
abundance: NA; j_gene: TRBJ2-2; v_gene: TRBV6-1; d_gene: TRBD2; CDR3aa: CASNLLAGANGELFF; CDR3nt: TGTGCCAGCAACCTACTAGCGGGAGCTAACGGGGAGCTGTTTTTT
abundance: once; j_gene: TRBJ2-3; v_gene: TRBV7-9; d_gene: TRBD2; CDR3aa: CASSPGLAGHLSTDTQYF; CDR3nt: TGTGCCAGCAGCCCGGGACTAGCGGGACATCTATCCACAGATACGCAGTATTTT
abundance: NA; j_gene: TRBJ1-2; v_gene: TRBV7-2; d_gene: TRBD1; CDR3aa: CASSSGQGATNYGYTF; CDR3nt: TGTGCCAGCAGCTCAGGACAGGGCGCGACTAACTATGGCTACACCTTC
abundance: NA; j_gene: TRBJ2-5; v_gene: TRBV9; d_gene: TRBD2; CDR3aa: CASSVVSGTSAQETQYF; CDR3nt: TGTGCCAGCAGCGTAGTTAGCGGGACCTCGGCCCAAGAGACCCAGTACTTC
abundance: NA; j_gene: TRBJ1-2; v_gene: TRBV5-1; d_gene: NA; CDR3aa: CASSLGGIGNYGYTF; CDR3nt: TGCGCCAGCAGCTTGGGGGGCATCGGGAACTATGGCTACACCTTC
abundance: NA; j_gene: TRBJ2-3; v_gene: TRBV14; d_gene: NA; CDR3aa: CASSQENPGTDTQYF; CDR3nt: TGTGCCAGCAGCCAAGAGAATCCCGGCACAGATACGCAGTATTTT
abundance: NA; j_gene: TRBJ2-1; v_gene: TRBV27; d_gene: NA; CDR3aa: CASSLSPISRGGDSKQFF; CDR3nt: TGTGCCAGCAGTTTATCTCCCATTTCGCGAGGCGGGGATTCGAAGCAGTTCTTC
abundance: few; j_gene: TRBJ1-1; v_gene: TRBV9; d_gene: NA; CDR3aa: CASSRKAGWVTEAFF; CDR3nt: TGTGCCAGCAGCCGTAAGGCAGGGTGGGTCACTGAAGCTTTCTTT
abundance: NA; j_gene: TRBJ1-2; v_gene: TRBV7-9; d_gene: NA; CDR3aa: CASSPDMEYYGYTF; CDR3nt: TGTGCCAGCAGCCCGGACATGGAATACTATGGCTACACCTTC